A few counts support the clone carrying this T cell receptor beta chain. Its antigen is not identified. The sample is drawn from a study of T cells in Graves' hyperthyroidism and ophthalmopathy. Study-level points and caveats: Ophthalmopathy was predicted by the model a median of roughly 6.6 months ahead of onset. A 13 V-J model separated ophthalmopathy from stable hyperthyroidism.

TCR beta CDR3 region amplification was performed from RNA transcripts. The HTBI primer set served for first-round RT-PCR of the TCR CDR3. TCRdb reprocessed the multiplex PCR reads via MiXCR and lists one record per CDR3 protein. The sample lists about 710,000 distinct CDR3 sequences, over 15% seen once, with about 8.4% in the top ten. Sequenced: blood. This TCR derives from a man younger than 30 with Graves' hyperthyroidism.

This CDR3 reads CASSLGTPGIAKNIQYF. For the CDR3, the DNA is TGTGCCAGCAGCTTGGGGACTCCGGGGATAGCCAAAAACATTCAGTACTTC. The V gene is TRBV7-9, the J gene TRBJ2-4; weak D call: TRBD2 (6 bases). The V end was cut by 3 bases, the J end by 0 bases, with 15 bases between. The V gene's germline CDR1 is SEHNR and CDR2 FQNEAQ (reference sequence). CDR3 size: 17 residues.